Listed below are T cell receptor beta chains from one sample, sequenced in a study of T cell responses to AZD1222 COVID-19 vaccine. Some clones are missing from TCRdb's copy, which holds only in-frame ones; the method was immunoSEQ multiplex PCR. The sample holds 120,000 to 150,000 clones, about 91% seen once. The source material was peripheral blood, sampled 28 days after the second AZD1222 dose. The source is an adult who received the AZD1222 COVID-19 vaccine. CDR3s leave out the opening cysteine and the closing phenylalanine or tryptophan. Some rows mark clone size as missing; the rest say once, few, many or name a class of expanded clone.

V gene,J gene,clone size,CDR3 protein
TRBV30,TRBJ2-1,.,AWTTGASGTYNEQF
TRBV18,TRBJ2-7,.,ASSGLAGDEQY
TRBV11-3,TRBJ2-2,.,ASSFGRGGVNTGELF
TRBV19,TRBJ1-2,.,ASIGTDHGYT
TRBV6-5,TRBJ1-5,once,ASKDGDQPQH
TRBV7-7,TRBJ1-2,.,ASSLGQTLYGYT
TRBV6-5,TRBJ2-5,.,ASSRAGQETQY
TRBV5-8,TRBJ2-7,.,ASTLGVTGDYGEQY
TRBV12-2,TRBJ1-4,.,ASRIQTASEKLF
TRBV9,TRBJ2-2,few,ASSVDAGWRGTGELF
TRBV4-1,TRBJ2-7,.,ASSRTTGPYEQY
TRBV5-1,TRBJ2-2,.,ASSPFSVPTSTGELF
TRBV9,TRBJ2-3,.,ASSVAGADTQY
TRBV14,TRBJ2-7,.,ASSQSPAGLTVYEQY
TRBV30,TRBJ2-1,.,AWRINNEQF
TRBV4-1,TRBJ1-4,.,ASSQPRDRGNQLF
TRBV4-3,TRBJ1-2,.,ASSPGQHYGYT
TRBV29-1,TRBJ1-2,.,SAFTRDRPDAEQNYGYT
TRBV19,TRBJ1-1,.,ASSQQGPMNTEAF
TRBV5-1,TRBJ1-3,.,ASSRALTGAGNTIY
TRBV6-2/TRBV6-3,TRBJ2-2,.,ASSYPQGANTGELF
TRBV27,TRBJ2-7,.,ASRALAGPYEQY
TRBV6-2/TRBV6-3,TRBJ1-5,once,ASSKPRATGQPQH